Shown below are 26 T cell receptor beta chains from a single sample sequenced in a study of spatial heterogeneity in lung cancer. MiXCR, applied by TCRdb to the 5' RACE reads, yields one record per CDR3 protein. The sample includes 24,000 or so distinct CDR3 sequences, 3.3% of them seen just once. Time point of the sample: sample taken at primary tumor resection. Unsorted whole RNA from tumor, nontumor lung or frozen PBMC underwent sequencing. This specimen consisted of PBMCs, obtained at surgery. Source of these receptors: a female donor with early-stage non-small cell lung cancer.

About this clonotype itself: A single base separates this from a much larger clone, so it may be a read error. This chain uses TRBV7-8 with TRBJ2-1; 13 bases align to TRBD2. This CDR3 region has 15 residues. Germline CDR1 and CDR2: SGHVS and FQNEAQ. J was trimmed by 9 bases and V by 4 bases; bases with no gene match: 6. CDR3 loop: CASSYGTSGIIEQFF. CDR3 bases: TGTGCCAGCAGCTACGGGACTAGCGGGATAATTGAGCAGTTCTTC.

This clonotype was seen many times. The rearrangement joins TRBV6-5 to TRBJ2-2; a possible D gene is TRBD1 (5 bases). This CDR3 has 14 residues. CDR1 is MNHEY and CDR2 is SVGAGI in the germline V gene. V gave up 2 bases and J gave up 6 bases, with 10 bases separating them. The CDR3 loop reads CASSYGQGPGELFF. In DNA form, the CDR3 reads TGTGCCAGCAGTTACGGGCAGGGTCCCGGGGAGCTGTTTTTT.

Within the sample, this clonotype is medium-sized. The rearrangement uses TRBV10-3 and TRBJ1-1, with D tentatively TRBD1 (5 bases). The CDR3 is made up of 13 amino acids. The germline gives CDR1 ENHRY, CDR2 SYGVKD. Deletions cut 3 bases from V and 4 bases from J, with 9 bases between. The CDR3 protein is CAISERGGTEAFF. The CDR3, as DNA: TGTGCCATCAGTGAACGGGGCGGCACTGAAGCTTTCTTT.

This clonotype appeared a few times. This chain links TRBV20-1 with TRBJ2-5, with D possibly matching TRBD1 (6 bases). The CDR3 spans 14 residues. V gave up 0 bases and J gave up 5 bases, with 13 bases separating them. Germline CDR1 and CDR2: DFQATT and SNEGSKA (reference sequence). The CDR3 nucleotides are TGCAGTGCTAGAGACACAGGGTCTAAGGAGACCCAGTACTTC. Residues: CSARDTGSKETQYF.

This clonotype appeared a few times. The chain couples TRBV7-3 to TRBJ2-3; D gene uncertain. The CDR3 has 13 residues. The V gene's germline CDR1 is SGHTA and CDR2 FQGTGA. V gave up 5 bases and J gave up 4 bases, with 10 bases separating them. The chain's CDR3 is CASSLEAADTQYF. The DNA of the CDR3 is TGTGCCAGCAGCCTCGAGGCGGCAGATACGCAGTATTTT.

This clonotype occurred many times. Here the CDR3 reads CASSLVQASTDTQYF. The CDR3 DNA is TGCGCCAGCAGCTTGGTACAGGCCAGCACAGATACGCAGTATTTT. The chain carries TRBV5-1 and TRBJ2-3, with D tentatively TRBD1 (5 bases). Germline V gene lookup returns CDR1 SGHRS and CDR2 YFSETQ. The CDR3 is 15 amino acids. The V gene lost 0 bases and the J gene lost 0 bases, with 8 bases spanning the gap.

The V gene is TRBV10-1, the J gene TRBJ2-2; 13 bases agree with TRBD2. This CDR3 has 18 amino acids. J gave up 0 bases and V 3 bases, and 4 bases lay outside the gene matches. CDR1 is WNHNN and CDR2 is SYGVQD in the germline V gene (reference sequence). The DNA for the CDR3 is TGCGCCAGCAGTGAAGGGACTAGCGGGAACGCGAACACCGGGGAGCTGTTTTTT. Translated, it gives CASSEGTSGNANTGELFF.

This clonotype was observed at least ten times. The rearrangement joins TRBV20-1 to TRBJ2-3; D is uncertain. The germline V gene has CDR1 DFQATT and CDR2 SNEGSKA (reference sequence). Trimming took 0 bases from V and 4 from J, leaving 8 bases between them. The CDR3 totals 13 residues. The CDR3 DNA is TGCAGTGCTAGAGATCCGTTCGCAGATACGCAGTATTTT. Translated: CSARDPFADTQYF.

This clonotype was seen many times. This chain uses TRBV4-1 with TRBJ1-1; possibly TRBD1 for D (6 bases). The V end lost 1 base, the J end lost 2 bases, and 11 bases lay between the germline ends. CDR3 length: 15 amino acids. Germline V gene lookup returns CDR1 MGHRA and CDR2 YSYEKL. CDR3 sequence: CASSQVIQGNTEAFF. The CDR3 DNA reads TGCGCCAGCAGCCAAGTGATACAGGGAAACACTGAAGCTTTCTTT.

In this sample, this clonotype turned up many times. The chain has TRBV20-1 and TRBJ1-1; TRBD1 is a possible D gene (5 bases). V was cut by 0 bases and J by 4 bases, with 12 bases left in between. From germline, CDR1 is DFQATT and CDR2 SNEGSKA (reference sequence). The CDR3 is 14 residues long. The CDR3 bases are TGCAGTGCTAGAGATGGGGGGTGGGTCACTGAAGCTTTCTTT. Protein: CSARDGGWVTEAFF.

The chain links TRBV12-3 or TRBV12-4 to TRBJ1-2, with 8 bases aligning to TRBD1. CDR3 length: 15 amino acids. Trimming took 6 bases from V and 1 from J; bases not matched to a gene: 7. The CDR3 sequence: CASSHWTGSNYGYTF. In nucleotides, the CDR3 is TGTGCCAGCAGCCACTGGACAGGGAGTAACTATGGCTACACCTTC.

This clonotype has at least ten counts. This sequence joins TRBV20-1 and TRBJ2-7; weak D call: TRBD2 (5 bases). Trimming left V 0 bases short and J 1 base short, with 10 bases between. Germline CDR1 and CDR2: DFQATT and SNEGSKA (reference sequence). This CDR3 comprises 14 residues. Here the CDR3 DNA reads TGCAGTGCTAGAGATCCTGACTATTCCTACGAGCAGTACTTC. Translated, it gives CSARDPDYSYEQYF.

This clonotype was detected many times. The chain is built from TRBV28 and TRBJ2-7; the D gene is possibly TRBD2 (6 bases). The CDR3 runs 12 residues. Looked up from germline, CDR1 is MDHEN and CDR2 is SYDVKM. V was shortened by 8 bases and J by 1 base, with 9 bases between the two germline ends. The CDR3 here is CASGGTSYEQYF. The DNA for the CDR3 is TGTGCCAGCGGGGGGACTTCCTACGAGCAGTACTTC. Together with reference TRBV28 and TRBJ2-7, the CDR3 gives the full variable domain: DVKVTQSSRYLVKRTGEKVFLECVQDMDHENMFWYRQDPGLGLRLIYFSYDVKMKEKGDIPEGYSVSREKKERFSLILESASTNQTSMYLCASGGTSYEQYFGPGTRLTVT.

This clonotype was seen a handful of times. Here the CDR3 DNA reads TGTGCCAGCAGCCGATTACTACCAGCGGGCACAGATACGCAGTATTTT. Its translation: CASSRLLPAGTDTQYF. The chain uses TRBV27 and TRBJ2-3; perhaps TRBD2 as D (5 bases). The CDR3 extends over 16 amino acids. Germline CDR1 MNHEY, CDR2 SMNVEV (reference sequence). The V end was cut by 6 bases, the J end by 1 base, with 17 bases between.

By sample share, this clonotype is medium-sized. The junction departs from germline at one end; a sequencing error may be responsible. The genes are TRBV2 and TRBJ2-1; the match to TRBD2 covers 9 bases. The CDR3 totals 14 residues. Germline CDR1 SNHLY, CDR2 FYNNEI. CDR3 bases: TGTGCCAGCAGGGAAGGACTAGCGTACAATGAGCAGTTCTTC. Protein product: CASREGLAYNEQFF.

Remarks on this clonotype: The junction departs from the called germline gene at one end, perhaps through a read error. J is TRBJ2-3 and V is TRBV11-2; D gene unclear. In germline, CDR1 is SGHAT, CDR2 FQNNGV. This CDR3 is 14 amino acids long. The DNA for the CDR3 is TGTGCCAGCAGCTCGGACGGACGCATAGATACGCAGTACTTT. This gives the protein CASSSDGRIDTQYF.

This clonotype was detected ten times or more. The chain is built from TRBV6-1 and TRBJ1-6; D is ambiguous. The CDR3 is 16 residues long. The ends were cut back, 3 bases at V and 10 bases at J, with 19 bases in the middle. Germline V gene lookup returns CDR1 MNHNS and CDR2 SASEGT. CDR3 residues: CASSEKGSANGSPLHF. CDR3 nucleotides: TGTGCCAGCAGTGAGAAAGGTTCCGCGAACGGCTCACCCCTCCACTTT.

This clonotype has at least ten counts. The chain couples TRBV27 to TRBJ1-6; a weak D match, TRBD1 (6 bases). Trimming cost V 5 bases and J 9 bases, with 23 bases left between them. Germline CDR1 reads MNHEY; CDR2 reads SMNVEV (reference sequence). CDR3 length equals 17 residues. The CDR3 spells CASSPRGITGSVSPLHF. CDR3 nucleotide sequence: TGTGCCAGCAGTCCCCGCGGCATAACAGGGTCGGTTTCACCCCTCCACTTT.

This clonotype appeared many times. CDR3 residues: CASSPAGSAADTQYF. The CDR3 DNA reads TGTGCCAGCAGTCCCGCTGGTAGCGCCGCAGATACGCAGTATTTT. The V and J genes are TRBV27 and TRBJ2-3; the D gene is possibly TRBD2 (5 bases). CDR1 is MNHEY, CDR2 SMNVEV, per germline (reference sequence). Trimming removed 5 bases from V and 4 bases from J, with 16 bases in between. The CDR3 extends over 15 amino acids.

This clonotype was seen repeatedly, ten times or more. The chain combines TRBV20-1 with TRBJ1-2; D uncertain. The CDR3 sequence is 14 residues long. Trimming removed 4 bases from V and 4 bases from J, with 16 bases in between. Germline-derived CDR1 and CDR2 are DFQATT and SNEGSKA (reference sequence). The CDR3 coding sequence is TGCAGTGCTAAAGAACGGGCCGGCAGCTATGGCTACACCTTC. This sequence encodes CSAKERAGSYGYTF.

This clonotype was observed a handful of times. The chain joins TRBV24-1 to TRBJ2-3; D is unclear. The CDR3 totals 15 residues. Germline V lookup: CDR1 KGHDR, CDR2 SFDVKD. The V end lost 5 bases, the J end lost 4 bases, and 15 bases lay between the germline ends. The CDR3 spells CATSADSPGADTQYF. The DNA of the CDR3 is TGTGCCACCAGTGCCGACTCCCCTGGCGCAGATACGCAGTATTTT.

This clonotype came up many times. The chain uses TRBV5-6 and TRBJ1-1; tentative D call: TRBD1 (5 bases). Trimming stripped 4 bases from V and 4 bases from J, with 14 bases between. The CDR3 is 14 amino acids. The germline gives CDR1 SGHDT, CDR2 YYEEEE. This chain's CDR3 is CASSPGWGATEAFF. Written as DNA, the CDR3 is TGTGCCAGCAGCCCCGGATGGGGCGCCACTGAAGCTTTCTTT.

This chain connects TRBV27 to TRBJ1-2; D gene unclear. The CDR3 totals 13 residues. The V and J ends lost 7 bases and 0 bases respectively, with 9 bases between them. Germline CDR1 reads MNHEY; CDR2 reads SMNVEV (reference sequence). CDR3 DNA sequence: TGTGCCAGCAAGCCCGCTGCTAACTATGGCTACACCTTC. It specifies CASKPAANYGYTF.

The CDR3 bases are TGTGCCTGGAACGATCCGGAGGAGACCCAGTACTTC. Translated, it gives CAWNDPEETQYF. V usage is TRBV30 and J usage is TRBJ2-5; D unresolved. The CDR3 spans 12 residues. CDR1 is GTSNPN and CDR2 is SVGIG in the germline V gene (reference sequence). The V end lost 4 bases, the J end lost 5 bases, and 11 bases lay between the germline ends.

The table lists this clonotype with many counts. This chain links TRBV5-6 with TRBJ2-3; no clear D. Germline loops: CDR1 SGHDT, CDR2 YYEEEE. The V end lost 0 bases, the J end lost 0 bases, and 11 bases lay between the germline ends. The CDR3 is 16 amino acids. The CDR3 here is CASSLAVSLSTDTQYF. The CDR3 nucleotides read TGTGCCAGCAGCTTGGCGGTCAGCTTAAGCACAGATACGCAGTATTTT.

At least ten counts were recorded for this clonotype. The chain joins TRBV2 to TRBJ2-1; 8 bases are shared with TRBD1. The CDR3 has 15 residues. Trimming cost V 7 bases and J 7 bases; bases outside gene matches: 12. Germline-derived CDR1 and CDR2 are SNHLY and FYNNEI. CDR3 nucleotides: TGTGCCAGCATAGACCGGGACAGGTCAATGAATGAGCAGTTCTTC. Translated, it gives CASIDRDRSMNEQFF.